The following is a T cell receptor beta chain sequence with its context. Its antigen is not known. Using immunoSEQ multiplex PCR, the repertoire was profiled, and TCRdb retains in-frame clones only, with some absent. The sample has more than 90,000 clones, around 87% seen once; the top ten hold roughly 10%. The data belong to a study of T cell responses to AZD1222 COVID-19 vaccine. Findings and limits, study-wide: Of spike-specific TCRs, nearly half reportedly target regions left unmutated in variants. Seropositive status at baseline applied to only a handful of AZD1222 recipients. Females made up more of the donors, who were largely white British, and clonal diversity may have come out too low.

The receptor was isolated from an adult who received the AZD1222 COVID-19 vaccine. The material was peripheral blood, obtained 28 days after the second AZD1222 dose.

The CDR3, as DNA: TGTGCCAGCAGTCAAGACAGGGGGCAAGAGACCCAGTACTTC. Protein: CASSQDRGQETQYF. The V call is TRBV2, the J call TRBJ2-5; the match to TRBD1 covers 9 bases. This CDR3 has 14 amino acids. Looked up from germline, CDR1 is SNHLY and CDR2 is FYNNEI. V dropped 5 bases and J dropped 2; count of bases not matched to a gene: 3.